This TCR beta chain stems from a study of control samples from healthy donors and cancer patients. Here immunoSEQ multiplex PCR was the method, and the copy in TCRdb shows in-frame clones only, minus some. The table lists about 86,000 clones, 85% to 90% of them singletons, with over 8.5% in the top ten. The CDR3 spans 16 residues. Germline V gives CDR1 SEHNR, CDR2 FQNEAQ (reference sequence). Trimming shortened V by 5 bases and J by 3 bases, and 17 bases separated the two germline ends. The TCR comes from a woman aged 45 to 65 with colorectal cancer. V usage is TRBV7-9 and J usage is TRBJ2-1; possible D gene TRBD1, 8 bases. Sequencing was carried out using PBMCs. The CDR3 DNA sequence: TGTGCCAGCAGCCCAGGGGGCGGGGGCCACTACAATGAGCAGTTCTTC. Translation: CASSPGGGGHYNEQFF.